These 30 T cell receptor beta chains were all obtained from the same sample, sequenced in a study of T cells in women clearing cervical HPV infection. Assay used: immunoSEQ multiplex PCR; TCRdb lists only in-frame clones, some missing. This table lists some 10,000 clones. What was sequenced was blood buffy coat. The source is a woman between 18 and 70 years old with a cervical HPV16 infection that either progressed to CIN3+ or cleared (not recorded which).

For this clone: The read comes to an end 3 residues before the CDR3 does, leaving the germline J gene to fill in the end. J is TRBJ2-1 and V is TRBV5-1; unclear D gene. Germline lookup yields CDR1 SGHRS and CDR2 YFSETQ. V lost 3 bases and J lost 0, with 10 bases in between. The CDR3 loop spans 15 amino acids. Partial CDR3 DNA: TGCGCCAGCAGCTCCGGAGCGACCTCCTACAATGAG. It is translated as CASSSGATSYNE. The whole CDR3 protein is CASSSGATSYNEQFF.

Note on this clone: The read terminates 3 residues before the CDR3 end, so the remaining end is supplied by the germline J gene. V usage is TRBV7-9 and J usage is TRBJ2-7, with a possible D match to TRBD1 (5 bases). V dropped 7 bases and J dropped 5 bases, with 18 bases sitting between them. The CDR3 runs to 14 residues. The V gene's germline CDR1 is SEHNR and CDR2 FQNEAQ (reference sequence). The CDR3 bases that were read are TGTGCCAGCACCCCCCCCGGCAGGGTGCACGAG. It yields the protein CASTPPGRVHE. The full CDR3 is CASTPPGRVHEQYF.

As regards this clone: The read ends 3 residues early relative to the CDR3; the germline J gene fills the gap. The chain employs TRBV10-3 and TRBJ1-6; TRBD1 matches at 9 bases. The germline V gene has CDR1 ENHRY and CDR2 SYGVKD. The CDR3 covers 15 residues. V was pared by 4 bases and J by 9 bases, with 7 bases of the junction left unmatched. CDR3 loop: CAISVNRQGGSPLHF. Partial CDR3 DNA: TGTGCCATCAGTGTCAATCGACAGGGGGGTTCACCC.

By frequency, this clone is medium-sized. The sequence runs out 3 residues before the end of the CDR3; the remainder is reconstructed from the germline J gene. The chain links TRBV10-3 to TRBJ1-5, with D perhaps TRBD1 (5 bases). CDR1 and CDR2 (germline): ENHRY, SYGVKD. V lost 2 bases, J lost 4 bases, and 6 bases lay in between. The CDR3 consists of 13 residues. The chain's CDR3 is CAISEAGNQPQHF. The covered CDR3 bases are TGTGCCATCAGTGAGGCAGGGAATCAGCCC.

A remark on this clone: Coverage ceases 3 residues before the CDR3 finishes, and the germline J gene fills in the end. The V and J genes are TRBV19 and TRBJ2-3; D remains ambiguous. Per the germline V gene, CDR1 is LNHDA and CDR2 is SQIVND (reference sequence). CDR3 size: 12 residues. The part of the CDR3 DNA that was read is TGTGCCAGTAGTATGAGTTTAGAGACG. It yields the protein CASSMSLET. The full CDR3 is CASSMSLETQYF.

As concerns this clone: The read ends 3 residues before the CDR3 terminus; that terminus is restored from the germline J gene. The rearrangement joins TRBV5-6 to TRBJ2-2; D gene uncertain. This CDR3 comprises 12 residues. Trimming removed 6 bases from V and 6 bases from J, with 9 bases in between. Looked up from germline, CDR1 is SGHDT and CDR2 is YYEEEE. The chain's CDR3 is CASTTVAGELFF. CDR3 DNA, as far as it was read: TGTGCCAGCACTACTGTGGCCGGGGAG.

Details on this clone: The read halts 3 residues ahead of the CDR3 end, with the missing end drawn from the germline J gene. This sequence joins TRBV5-4 and TRBJ1-4; 7 bases align to TRBD1. Germline CDR1 is SGHNT and CDR2 is YYREEE (reference sequence). J lost 2 bases, V lost 5 bases, and 9 bases had no gene match. The CDR3 totals 16 residues. CDR3 DNA (partial): TGTGCCAGCAGTTACCGACAGGGCGGGACTAATGAAAAA. Its protein is CASSYRQGGTNEK. Given in full, the CDR3 is CASSYRQGGTNEKLFF.

Its frequency marks this clone as medium-sized. The CDR3 is cut off 3 residues early in the read; its end comes from the germline J gene. This chain joins TRBV6-2 or TRBV6-3 and TRBJ2-3; perhaps TRBD1 as D (7 bases). The length of the CDR3 is 13 residues. Trimming shortened V by 11 bases and J by 1 base, and 13 bases separated the two germline ends. The germline V gene has CDR1 MNHEY and CDR2 SVGEGT. The CDR3 protein is CAGQGGGTDTQYF. The sequenced CDR3 bases are TGTGCCGGTCAGGGGGGAGGCACAGATACG.

Partial CDR3 DNA: TGTGCCAGCAGCTTTATGAGAGGAGAGAGCGACGAG. This translates into CASSFMRGESDE. The full CDR3 protein reads CASSFMRGESDEQYF. The rearrangement joins TRBV7-9 to TRBJ2-7; D unclear. The read stops 3 residues short of the end of the CDR3; the missing end is completed from the germline J gene. The CDR3 totals 15 residues. Trimming removed 3 bases at V and 5 bases at J, with 17 bases between. The V gene's germline CDR1 is SEHNR and CDR2 FQNEAQ (reference sequence).

With regard to this clone: The CDR3 goes on 3 residues after the read ends, and that part is filled in from the germline J gene. This sequence joins TRBV7-9 and TRBJ1-1; D gene unclear. Looked up from germline, CDR1 is SEHNR and CDR2 is FQNEAQ (reference sequence). V lost 0 bases and J 5 bases, leaving 13 bases between the germline ends. This CDR3 contains 15 residues. This CDR3 reads CASSLAAGGQTEAFF. Partial CDR3 DNA: TGTGCCAGCAGCTTAGCAGCGGGAGGGCAAACTGAA.

On this clone itself: The CDR3 end lies 3 residues beyond the end of the read and is filled in from the germline J gene. The V call is TRBV25-1, the J call TRBJ2-3, with D unresolved. The CDR3 is 14 amino acids. Germline V gene sequence: CDR1 MGHDK, CDR2 SYGVNS. The V gene lost 3 bases and the J gene lost 3 bases, with 10 bases spanning the gap. This CDR3 is CASSDVGLTDTQYF. The sequenced part of the CDR3 DNA is TGTGCCAGCAGTGATGTAGGGCTTACAGATACG.

About this clone: The read comes to an end 3 residues before the CDR3 does, leaving the germline J gene to fill in the end. The V and J genes are TRBV18 and TRBJ1-1, with 8 bases identical to TRBD1. Germline CDR1 KGHSH, CDR2 LQKENI. The CDR3 contains 14 residues. Germline trimming cut 3 bases from V and 6 bases from J; bases unmatched to any gene: 6. The sequenced CDR3 bases are TGTGCCAGCTCACCCTTAGGGACAGGATCTGAA. Translating it yields CASSPLGTGSE. The complete CDR3 protein is CASSPLGTGSEAFF.

For this clone: The read falls 3 residues short of the CDR3 end, and the missing part is taken from the germline J gene. The genes are TRBV19 and TRBJ2-1; 8 nucleotides line up with TRBD2. Germline lookup yields CDR1 LNHDA and CDR2 SQIVND (reference sequence). The ends lost 5 bases at V and 2 bases at J; junction bases unmatched: 5. This CDR3 has 15 amino acids. CDR3 DNA, as far as it was read: TGTGCCAGTAGTCCCAACGGGGGGGCCTACAATGAG. It translates to CASSPNGGAYNE. From start to end, the CDR3 is CASSPNGGAYNEQFF.

Notes on this clone: The read gets to within 3 residues of the CDR3 end, and the germline J gene fills in the rest. The chain couples TRBV5-1 to TRBJ1-2; 7 bases fit TRBD1. Trimming took 1 base from V and 2 from J; bases not matched to a gene: 8. In germline, CDR1 is SGHRS, CDR2 YFSETQ. CDR3 length: 16 residues. CDR3: CASSLFAGGTNYGYTF. The sequenced part of the CDR3 DNA is TGCGCCAGCAGCTTGTTCGCAGGGGGTACCAACTATGGC.

Details on this clone: The CDR3 goes on 3 residues after the read ends, and that part is filled in from the germline J gene. This rearrangement joins TRBV11-3 to TRBJ1-1; TRBD1 aligns across 7 bases. The CDR3 loop spans 13 amino acids. Germline CDR1 reads SGHNT; CDR2 reads YENEEA. CDR3 amino acids: CASSFDREREAFF. The part of the CDR3 DNA that was read is TGTGCCAGCAGCTTCGACAGGGAAAGGGAA.

Judged by frequency, this clone is large (0.1 to 1%). The read is 3 residues too short to cover the CDR3 end, so that end is filled in from the germline J gene. This chain joins TRBV15 and TRBJ1-2, with a weak D call TRBD1 (6 bases). Trimming cost V 6 bases and J 4 bases, with 15 bases left between them. The CDR3 covers 14 residues. Germline V CDR1 and CDR2: LNHNV, YYDKDF (reference sequence). The covered CDR3 bases are TGTGCCACCAGAGGGGGGGGCGACCCCTATGGC. This encodes CATRGGGDPYG. The full CDR3 protein reads CATRGGGDPYGYTF.

With respect to this clone: The read comes to an end 3 residues before the CDR3 does, leaving the germline J gene to fill in the end. The chain has TRBV2 and TRBJ2-2, with 7 bases that match TRBD1. The CDR3 spans 15 residues. The germline V gene encodes CDR1 SNHLY and CDR2 FYNNEI. Unmatched junction bases numbered 9, after V lost 7 bases and J lost 4 bases. CDR3 bases read: TGTGCCAGCACCTGGACAGGCCAACTCACCGGGGAG. It codes for CASTWTGQLTGE. The whole CDR3 reads CASTWTGQLTGELFF. Variable domain in full (rest from reference TRBV2 and TRBJ2-2): EPEVTQTPSHQVTQMGQEVILRCVPISNHLYFYWYRQILGQKVEFLVSFYNNEISEKSEIFDDQFSVERPDGSNFTLKIRSTKLEDSAMYFCASTWTGQLTGELFFGEGSRLTVL.

A word on this clone: The read gets to within 3 residues of the CDR3 end, and the germline J gene fills in the rest. The rearrangement uses TRBV10-1 and TRBJ1-5; D is unclear. This CDR3 has 13 amino acids. The germline CDR1 and CDR2 sequences are WNHNN and SYGVQD (reference sequence). The ends were cut back, 8 bases at V and 3 bases at J, with 11 bases in the middle. The chain's CDR3 is CASPTTDNQPQHF. Partial CDR3 DNA: TGCGCCAGCCCCACGACTGACAATCAGCCC.

According to its frequency, this clone is medium-sized. The CDR3 end is not reached by the read, which stops 3 residues before it; the germline J gene fills it in. The chain is built from TRBV19 and TRBJ2-4; D unresolved. This CDR3 comprises 15 residues. Germline V lookup: CDR1 LNHDA, CDR2 SQIVND (reference sequence). Trimming removed 5 bases from V and 3 bases from J, with 14 bases in between. CDR3 region: CASSLLSPGKNIQYF. Partial CDR3 DNA: TGTGCCAGTAGTCTTCTCTCCCCGGGCAAAAACATT.

With respect to this clone: The CDR3 end falls 3 residues outside the read, so it is completed with the germline J gene. V gene TRBV7-9 combines with J gene TRBJ2-1, with TRBD2 identical over 9 bases. The CDR3 is made up of 15 amino acids. The junction had 11 bases not matched to a gene; V was cut back by 5 bases and J by 9 bases. CDR1 and CDR2 (germline): SEHNR, FQNEAQ (reference sequence). The CDR3 DNA, read in part, is TGTGCCAGCAGCGCCGGGACTAGCTTCGTGGGTGAG. It yields the protein CASSAGTSFVGE. The whole CDR3 sequence reads CASSAGTSFVGEQFF.

A remark on this clone: The read stops 3 residues short of the end of the CDR3; the missing end is completed from the germline J gene. V usage is TRBV19 and J usage is TRBJ2-3, with 10 nucleotides matching TRBD1. From germline, CDR1 is LNHDA and CDR2 SQIVND (reference sequence). The CDR3 contains 16 residues. Partial CDR3 DNA: TGTGCCAGTAGTCTACCGGGACAGGGGTCGAATCAGCCG. As protein: CASSLPGQGSNQP. The entire CDR3 is CASSLPGQGSNQPQYF. The full variable domain, its missing parts supplied by reference TRBV19 and TRBJ2-3, is DGGITQSPKYLFRKEGQNVTLSCEQNLNHDAMYWYRQDPGQGLRLIYYSQIVNDFQKGDIAEGYSVSREKKESFPLTVTSAQKNPTAFYLCASSLPGQGSNQPQYFGPGTRLTVL.

Its frequency marks this clone as medium-sized (0.01 to 0.1%). Read coverage stops 3 residues before the CDR3 terminus; the germline J gene supplies the remainder. This chain joins TRBV5-5 and TRBJ1-2; 8 nucleotides line up with TRBD1. The CDR3 is 15 amino acids. J was trimmed by 2 bases and V by 4 bases; bases with no gene match: 7. The germline CDR1 and CDR2 sequences are SGHKS and YYEKEE (reference sequence). CDR3 DNA, as far as it was read: TGTGCCAGCAGCATCCGACAGGGGCCAAACTATGGC. Translated, it gives CASSIRQGPNYG. The full-length CDR3 reads as CASSIRQGPNYGYTF.

This clone counts as medium-sized by frequency. The CDR3 goes on 3 residues after the read ends, and that part is filled in from the germline J gene. V is TRBV20-1 and J is TRBJ1-1; no clear D. Germline CDR1 is DFQATT and CDR2 is SNEGSKA (reference sequence). The CDR3 loop spans 13 amino acids. The ends were cut back, 6 bases at V and 4 bases at J, with 15 bases in the middle. The CDR3 spells CSALGRVGTEAFF. The sequenced part of the CDR3 DNA is TGCAGTGCCTTAGGCCGGGTAGGCACTGAA.

On this clone itself: The DNA ends 3 residues before the CDR3 does, and the rest of the CDR3 is filled in from the germline J gene. This chain links TRBV5-1 with TRBJ1-3, with 7 bases matching TRBD1. Germline trimming cut 2 bases from V and 3 bases from J; bases unmatched to any gene: 8. The CDR3 length is 16 residues. The V gene's germline CDR1 is SGHRS and CDR2 YFSETQ. This chain's CDR3 is CASSLEQGSVGNTIYF. CDR3 DNA, as far as it was read: TGCGCCAGCAGCTTAGAACAGGGGTCTGTTGGAAACACC.

As concerns this clone: The sequenced fragment ends 3 residues before the CDR3 boundary, so the rest is inferred from the germline J gene. V and J are TRBV7-3 and TRBJ1-2; D uncertain. CDR1 is SGHTA, CDR2 FQGTGA, per germline. This CDR3 is built from 11 residues. The CDR3 DNA, read in part, is TGTGCCAGCAGTTCAGGACTAGCC. This sequence encodes CASSSGLA. The whole CDR3 sequence is CASSSGLAYTF.

Of note for this clone: Relative to the germline gene, one junction end is altered; a read error may explain this. The read is 3 residues too short to cover the CDR3 end, so that end is filled in from the germline J gene. This chain connects TRBV7-9 to TRBJ1-2; 9 nucleotides match TRBD1. This CDR3 has 14 residues. Looked up from germline, CDR1 is SEHNR and CDR2 is FQNEAQ (reference sequence). CDR3 bases read: TGTGCCAGCAGCTTAGAGGGGACAGGGTATGAC. It specifies CASSLEGTGYD. The CDR3 reads in full as CASSLEGTGYDYTF.

Note on this clone: The read terminates 3 residues before the CDR3 end, so the remaining end is supplied by the germline J gene. The J gene is TRBJ2-4, the V gene TRBV7-6, with D maybe TRBD2 (5 bases). The germline CDR1 and CDR2 sequences are SGHVS and FNYEAQ. This CDR3 has 15 residues. This CDR3 reads CASSLIGDLDYGQYF. CDR3 DNA (partial): TGTGCCAGCAGCTTAATAGGAGATCTTGACTATGGT.

With regard to this clone: The read halts 3 residues ahead of the CDR3 end, with the missing end drawn from the germline J gene. This rearrangement joins TRBV20-1 to TRBJ1-2; a possible D gene is TRBD1 (5 bases). Germline V gives CDR1 DFQATT, CDR2 SNEGSKA (reference sequence). The CDR3 has 14 amino acids. The CDR3 protein is CSARGLAGVSDYTF. Partial CDR3 DNA: TGCAGTGCTAGGGGACTAGCGGGGGTTTCCGAC.

On this clone: Read coverage stops 3 residues before the CDR3 terminus; the germline J gene supplies the remainder. The chain couples TRBV6-2 or TRBV6-3 to TRBJ2-7, with 7 bases aligning to TRBD2. This CDR3 comprises 13 residues. Germline V gene sequence: CDR1 MNHEY, CDR2 SVGEGT. Losses at the gene ends were 6 bases for V and 2 bases for J; bases not matched to a gene: 4. CDR3 DNA, as far as it was read: TGTGCCAGCAGCTTCGGACTAGCCTACGAG. It encodes CASSFGLAYE. From start to end, the CDR3 is CASSFGLAYEQYF.

In terms of frequency, this clone is medium-sized. The read finishes 3 residues shy of the CDR3 end, and the germline J gene is used to complete it. The chain couples TRBV18 to TRBJ2-3; no firm D call. Germline lookup yields CDR1 KGHSH and CDR2 LQKENI. CDR3 size: 13 residues. Trimming cost V 6 bases and J 3 bases, with 10 bases left between them. The sequenced part of the CDR3 DNA is TGTGCCAGCTCTCGAAGACAAACAGATACG. It codes for CASSRRQTDT. The whole CDR3 sequence is CASSRRQTDTQYF.